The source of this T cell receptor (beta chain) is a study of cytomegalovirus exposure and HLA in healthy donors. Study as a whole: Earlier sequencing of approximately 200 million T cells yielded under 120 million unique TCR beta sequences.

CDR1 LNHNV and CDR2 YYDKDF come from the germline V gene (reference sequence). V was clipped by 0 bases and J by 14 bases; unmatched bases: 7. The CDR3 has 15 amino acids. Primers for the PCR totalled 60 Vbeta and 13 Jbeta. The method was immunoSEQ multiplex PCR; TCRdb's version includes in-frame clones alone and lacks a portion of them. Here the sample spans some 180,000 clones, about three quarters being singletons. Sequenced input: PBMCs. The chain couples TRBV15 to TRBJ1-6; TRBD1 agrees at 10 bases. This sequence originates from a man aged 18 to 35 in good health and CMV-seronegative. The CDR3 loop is CATSRDGQGVFTLHF. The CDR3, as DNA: TGTGCCACCAGCAGAGATGGACAGGGGGTATTCACCCTCCACTTT. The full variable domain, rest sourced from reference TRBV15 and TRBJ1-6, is DAMVIQNPRYQVTQFGKPVTLSCSQTLNHNVMYWYQQKSSQAPKLLFHYYDKDFNNEADTPDNFQSRRPNTSFCFLDIRSPGLGDTAMYLCATSRDGQGVFTLHFGNGTRLTVT.